The 18 T cell receptor beta chains reported below all come from one sample, sequenced in a study of CD8 T cells in ankylosing spondylitis. TCRdb re-called the 5' RACE reads through MiXCR, storing one row per CDR3 protein. Here the sample spans approximately 350,000 distinct CDR3 sequences, roughly 22% being singletons. Source material: blood, either unsorted or a sorted T cell fraction (not recorded which). Receptors were obtained from a male donor with ankylosing spondylitis or in good health (not recorded which).

This chain connects TRBV27 to TRBJ1-1; no definite D call. The germline V gene has CDR1 MNHEY and CDR2 SMNVEV (reference sequence). Trimming pared 5 bases from V and 1 base from J, leaving 23 bases between. This CDR3 spans 18 amino acids. The CDR3 here is CASSPEDLSSYTNTEAFF. DNA of the CDR3: TGTGCCAGCAGTCCTGAGGACTTGAGCTCTTACACGAACACTGAAGCTTTCTTT.

This clonotype was detected ten times or more. CDR3 in DNA: TGCAGCGTGACTCATGGGAGGGAAGGCTACACCTTC. Its translation is CSVTHGREGYTF. The J gene is TRBJ1-2, the V gene TRBV29-1; D gene ambiguous. The CDR3 sequence is 12 residues long. CDR1 SQVTM and CDR2 ANQGSEA come from the germline V gene. V was clipped by 6 bases and J by 8 bases, with 16 bases between them.

This clonotype was observed a handful of times. V usage is TRBV29-1 and J usage is TRBJ2-1; TRBD2 agrees at 7 bases. V was pared by 3 bases and J by 0 bases, with 5 bases of the junction left unmatched. The CDR3 sequence is 15 residues long. In germline, CDR1 is SQVTM, CDR2 ANQGSEA. The CDR3 is CSVEGRESSYNEQFF. The DNA of the CDR3 is TGCAGCGTTGAGGGGAGGGAGAGCTCCTACAATGAGCAGTTCTTC.

This clonotype has just a few counts. This chain connects TRBV10-3 to TRBJ1-5; TRBD1 aligns across 10 bases. The CDR3 runs to 16 residues. The germline CDR1 and CDR2 sequences are ENHRY and SYGVKD. J gave up 0 bases and V 5 bases, and 4 bases lay outside the gene matches. The CDR3 sequence: CAISRQGADSNQPQHF. The CDR3 DNA is TGTGCCATCAGTAGACAGGGGGCTGATAGCAATCAGCCCCAGCATTTT.

The chain joins TRBV9 to TRBJ2-7; 12 nucleotides match TRBD2. The germline gives CDR1 SGDLS, CDR2 YYNGEE. V was pared by 2 bases and J by 3 bases, with 6 bases of the junction left unmatched. The CDR3 is 16 residues long. CDR3 DNA: TGTGCCAGCAGCGTGGACCTAGCGGGGGGGCTCTACGAGCAGTACTTC. Residues: CASSVDLAGGLYEQYF.

The genes are TRBV20-1 and TRBJ2-7; D call uncertain. The germline CDR1 and CDR2 sequences are DFQATT and SNEGSKA (reference sequence). V shed 6 bases and J shed 0 bases, with 12 bases lying between them. The CDR3 totals 13 residues. Here the CDR3 reads CSALGDFSYEQYF. CDR3 bases: TGCAGTGCGCTTGGGGATTTCTCCTACGAGCAGTACTTC.

The rearrangement links TRBV28 to TRBJ2-6; D possibly corresponds to TRBD1 (5 bases). V was cut by 11 bases and J by 6 bases, with 29 bases left in between. From germline, CDR1 is MDHEN and CDR2 SYDVKM. This CDR3 comprises 18 residues. The CDR3 DNA sequence: TGTGCCTTCAATACTTTGGTACCCACAGGTTCCGTGGCCAACGTCCTGACTTTC. Translated, it gives CAFNTLVPTGSVANVLTF.

V and J are TRBV9 and TRBJ2-3; D may be TRBD1 (6 bases). Germline V gene data show CDR1 as SGDLS and CDR2 as YYNGEE. The CDR3 is made up of 16 amino acids. Trimming stripped 0 bases from V and 2 bases from J, with 13 bases between. Here the CDR3 DNA reads TGTGCCAGCAGCGTAGGCAGGGGTGCCCACACAGATACGCAGTATTTT. Its protein product is CASSVGRGAHTDTQYF.

This clonotype was seen a handful of times. The chain uses TRBV29-1 and TRBJ2-5; D gene unclear. CDR3 length equals 12 residues. From germline, CDR1 is SQVTM and CDR2 ANQGSEA. With 2 bases removed from V and 0 bases from J, the gap between germline ends came to 4 bases. The CDR3 DNA reads TGCAGCGTTGAATATAACCAAGAGACCCAGTACTTC. Its protein is CSVEYNQETQYF.

This clonotype has just one count. The chain couples TRBV7-8 to TRBJ2-1; 7 positions match TRBD2. The CDR3 consists of 15 residues. Per the germline V gene, CDR1 is SGHVS and CDR2 is FQNEAQ. V was pared by 2 bases and J by 5 bases, with 6 bases of the junction left unmatched. The DNA of the CDR3 is TGTGCCAGCAGCTTACTGGGACTACCCGACAATGAGCAGTTCTTC. Amino acid sequence: CASSLLGLPDNEQFF.

This chain links TRBV15 with TRBJ1-2; 9 bases are shared with TRBD1. Germline V gives CDR1 LNHNV, CDR2 YYDKDF (reference sequence). This CDR3 is 16 amino acids long. Trimming removed 0 bases from V and 6 bases from J; junction bases left unmatched: 8. CDR3 residues: CATSRDMGQGIDGYTF. The CDR3 DNA follows: TGTGCCACCAGCAGAGATATGGGACAGGGAATCGATGGCTACACCTTC.

The genes are TRBV12-3 or TRBV12-4 and TRBJ2-6, with 7 nucleotides matching TRBD2. The CDR3 runs to 17 residues. Trimming took 1 base from V and 0 from J; bases not matched to a gene: 3. As DNA, the CDR3 is TGTGCCAGCAGTTTAGGGGGGGGTTACTCTGGGGCCAACGTCCTGACTTTC. This sequence encodes CASSLGGGYSGANVLTF.

This clonotype has only a few counts. This rearrangement joins TRBV7-8 to TRBJ2-7; TRBD1 matches 9 bases. The CDR3 loop spans 15 amino acids. CDR1 and CDR2 from the germline V gene are SGHVS and FQNEAQ. The trim removed 5 bases at V and 3 bases at J, leaving 8 bases unmatched. The DNA of the CDR3 is TGTGCCAGCAGCCCGTCGGGACAGGGTGTCTACGAGCAGTACTTC. The encoded protein is CASSPSGQGVYEQYF.

The chain is built from TRBV6-2 or TRBV6-3 and TRBJ2-1; D remains ambiguous. This CDR3 is built from 15 residues. Trimming left V 9 bases short and J 0 bases short, with 15 bases between. Germline V gives CDR1 MNHEY, CDR2 SVGEGT. CDR3 nucleotide sequence: TGTGCCAGTACGACGGACGCGAGCTCCTACAATGAGCAGTTCTTC. It translates to CASTTDASSYNEQFF.

There are a few counts of this clonotype. The J gene is TRBJ2-1, the V gene TRBV3-1; 13 nucleotides line up with TRBD2. Germline values: CDR1 LGHDT, CDR2 YNNKEL (reference sequence). V lost 0 bases, J lost 6 bases, and 5 bases stayed unmatched. The CDR3 is 17 amino acids. The CDR3 is CASSQELAGGPFNEQFF. The CDR3 nucleotides are TGTGCCAGCAGCCAAGAACTAGCGGGGGGGCCCTTCAATGAGCAGTTCTTC.

This clonotype appeared a few times. The genes are TRBV7-9 and TRBJ2-7; 7 nucleotides match TRBD2. Germline loops: CDR1 SEHNR, CDR2 FQNEAQ (reference sequence). The CDR3 loop spans 10 amino acids. V gave up 8 bases and J gave up 6 bases; unmatched junction bases: 1. The CDR3 DNA follows: TGTGCCAGCGGGGGGGGCGAGCAGTACTTC. Its protein product is CASGGGEQYF.

The V call is TRBV2, the J call TRBJ1-5; no clear D gene. Per germline, CDR1 SNHLY and CDR2 FYNNEI. The CDR3 totals 14 residues. The V end lost 3 bases, the J end lost 1 base, and 7 bases lay between the germline ends. CDR3 coding DNA: TGTGCCAGCAGTGAGGGTTTCAGCAATCAGCCCCAGCATTTT. It codes for CASSEGFSNQPQHF. The whole variable domain, remainder taken from reference TRBV2 and TRBJ1-5, is EPEVTQTPSHQVTQMGQEVILRCVPISNHLYFYWYRQILGQKVEFLVSFYNNEISEKSEIFDDQFSVERPDGSNFTLKIRSTKLEDSAMYFCASSEGFSNQPQHFGDGTRLSIL.

V usage is TRBV6-5 and J usage is TRBJ2-5, with D perhaps matching TRBD2 (5 bases). Germline V gene data show CDR1 as MNHEY and CDR2 as SVGAGI. Trimming removed 2 bases at V and 5 bases at J, with 12 bases between. This CDR3 spans 14 amino acids. The CDR3 DNA sequence: TGTGCCAGCAGTTACGAAGTGTCGGGGGAGACCCAGTACTTC. Its protein product is CASSYEVSGETQYF.